These 28 T cell receptor beta chains came from one sample sequenced in a study of human T cells and chemical hapten exposure. Documented time point: pre-sensitization, week 0. Stated treatment: therapeutic diphenylcyclopropenone sensitization with weekly scalp DPC. TCRdb recomputed calls from the RACE reads with MiXCR, one row per CDR3 protein. The sample includes fewer than 140,000 distinct CDR3 sequences, roughly 12% of them seen just once. The sequenced sample was whole blood, obtained in connection with sensitization to the hapten diphenylcyclopropenone (DPC). These receptors were obtained from a woman aged 45-59 years with alopecia areata. Some clones in this sample may be carry-over from other donors' samples.

This clonotype was detected a few times. The chain uses TRBV29-1 and TRBJ1-1; D gene uncertain. Germline-derived CDR1 and CDR2 are SQVTM and ANQGSEA. V was clipped by 7 bases and J by 0 bases, with 12 bases between them. CDR3 length equals 13 residues. CDR3 DNA: TGCAGCGGCGGAGTCCAGTTGAACACTGAAGCTTTCTTT. Protein product: CSGGVQLNTEAFF.

The chain couples TRBV14 to TRBJ2-4, with a weak D call TRBD2 (5 bases). Germline V gives CDR1 SGHDN, CDR2 FVKESK. This CDR3 is built from 17 residues. V was trimmed by 1 base and J by 4 bases, leaving 17 bases between them. CDR3 nucleotides: TGTGCCAGCAGCCAAGGGAACCTAGCTGGTTGGAAAAACATTCAGTACTTC. It is translated as CASSQGNLAGWKNIQYF.

The CDR3 DNA follows: TGTGCCAGCAGCTTGCGGGGGTTCGGCAATCAGCCCCAGCATTTT. Its protein product is CASSLRGFGNQPQHF. The chain carries TRBV5-6 and TRBJ1-5; maybe TRBD1 (5 bases). Trimming pared 1 base from V and 2 bases from J, leaving 10 bases between. CDR3 size: 15 residues. Looked up from germline, CDR1 is SGHDT and CDR2 is YYEEEE.

In its sample, this clonotype was seen a few times. The V gene is TRBV28, the J gene TRBJ2-7; either TRBD1 or TRBD2 may fit D (5 bases each). V was cut by 2 bases and J by 7 bases, with 21 bases left in between. The CDR3 runs to 16 residues. Germline CDR1 is MDHEN and CDR2 is SYDVKM. CDR3 coding DNA: TGTGCCAGCAGTTTAACCGGCCCGGGACCGAGATCTGAGCAGTACTTC. Translating gives CASSLTGPGPRSEQYF.

This clonotype showed up just a few times. The DNA for the CDR3 is TGTGCCAGCAGCCAAGAATGGCAGTACGAGCAGTACTTC. It encodes CASSQEWQYEQYF. The gene calls are TRBV3-1 and TRBJ2-7; D gene ambiguous. The V gene lost 0 bases and the J gene lost 4 bases, with 7 bases spanning the gap. CDR1 is LGHDT and CDR2 is YNNKEL in the germline V gene (reference sequence). There are 13 residues in the CDR3.

This clonotype turned up a few times. This chain joins TRBV2 and TRBJ2-2; weak D call: TRBD1 (6 bases). Trimming shortened V by 7 bases and J by 3 bases, and 12 bases separated the two germline ends. The CDR3 consists of 14 residues. The V gene's germline CDR1 is SNHLY and CDR2 FYNNEI. As DNA, the CDR3 is TGTGCCAGCATACAGGGAAGTGACACCGGGGAGCTGTTTTTT. Translating gives CASIQGSDTGELFF. The whole variable domain, remainder taken from reference TRBV2 and TRBJ2-2, is EPEVTQTPSHQVTQMGQEVILRCVPISNHLYFYWYRQILGQKVEFLVSFYNNEISEKSEIFDDQFSVERPDGSNFTLKIRSTKLEDSAMYFCASIQGSDTGELFFGEGSRLTVL.

This chain joins TRBV27 and TRBJ2-3; 7 positions match TRBD2. Trimming removed 7 bases from V and 5 bases from J; junction bases left unmatched: 9. This CDR3 region has 14 residues. Germline-derived CDR1 and CDR2 are MNHEY and SMNVEV (reference sequence). The CDR3 spells CASKLSGGLDTQYF. CDR3 DNA: TGTGCCAGCAAACTATCCGGGGGGTTAGATACGCAGTATTTT.

This clonotype was observed a handful of times. This chain uses TRBV20-1 with TRBJ2-3, with 9 bases matching TRBD2. The CDR3 contains 16 residues. CDR1 and CDR2 (germline): DFQATT, SNEGSKA (reference sequence). Unmatched junction bases numbered 18, after V lost 3 bases and J lost 11 bases. The CDR3 DNA follows: TGCAGTGCTAGGGAGCCCTCCAGCGGGGGGACCCAGGAGCAGTATTTT. It yields the protein CSAREPSSGGTQEQYF.

In this sample, this clonotype turned up many times. The chain joins TRBV12-3 or TRBV12-4 to TRBJ1-1; unclear D gene. The CDR3 spans 11 residues. With 7 bases removed from V and 2 bases from J, the gap between germline ends came to 5 bases. The CDR3 nucleotides are TGTGCCAGCACCCGCAACACTGAAGCTTTCTTT. Translated, it gives CASTRNTEAFF.

This clonotype was seen a few times. The rearrangement joins TRBV7-8 to TRBJ1-3, with D perhaps TRBD1 (5 bases). The V and J ends lost 5 bases and 0 bases respectively, with 17 bases between them. CDR1 and CDR2 from the germline V gene are SGHVS and FQNEAQ. This CDR3 is 17 amino acids long. This chain's CDR3 is CASSPRPPGASGNTIYF. In DNA form, the CDR3 reads TGTGCCAGCAGCCCACGACCTCCTGGGGCCTCTGGAAACACCATATATTTT.

The chain links TRBV7-2 to TRBJ2-3; possibly TRBD2 for D (7 bases). The ends were cut back, 4 bases at V and 2 bases at J, with 22 bases in the middle. Germline-derived CDR1 and CDR2 are SGHTA and FQGNSA. There are 18 residues in the CDR3. The CDR3: CASSYREGGGWDTDTQYF. The CDR3 region has the DNA TGTGCCAGCAGCTACCGCGAGGGAGGGGGATGGGACACAGATACGCAGTATTTT.

This clonotype has only a few counts. J is TRBJ2-1 and V is TRBV11-2, with D tentatively TRBD2 (5 bases). This CDR3 is built from 13 residues. With 5 bases removed from V and 2 bases from J, the gap between germline ends came to 7 bases. Germline CDR1 is SGHAT and CDR2 is FQNNGV. The CDR3 region is CASSLAAYNEQFF. Here the CDR3 DNA reads TGTGCCAGCAGCCTAGCAGCCTACAATGAGCAGTTCTTC.

The V call is TRBV4-3, the J call TRBJ1-1; maybe TRBD1 (5 bases). Trimming cost V 2 bases and J 4 bases, with 11 bases left between them. The CDR3 runs to 14 residues. Germline assignment: CDR1 LGHNA and CDR2 YSLEER. The CDR3: CASSQSRGTTEAFF. The CDR3 bases are TGCGCCAGCAGCCAATCCAGAGGGACCACTGAAGCTTTCTTT.

This clonotype was detected many times. The chain uses TRBV29-1 and TRBJ2-6; D perhaps matches TRBD1 (6 bases). The germline gives CDR1 SQVTM, CDR2 ANQGSEA. The length of the CDR3 is 15 residues. V lost 4 bases and J 3 bases, leaving 13 bases between the germline ends. Here the CDR3 DNA reads TGCAGCGTTGGAAGCAGGGGAGATGGGGCCAACGTCCTGACTTTC. Its protein is CSVGSRGDGANVLTF. Looking up the rest from reference TRBV29-1 and TRBJ2-6 gives the full variable domain: SAVISQKPSRDICQRGTSLTIQCQVDSQVTMMFWYRQQPGQSLTLIATANQGSEATYESGFVIDKFPISRPNLTFSTLTVSNMSPEDSSIYLCSVGSRGDGANVLTFGAGSRLTVL.

This clonotype was seen only a few times. V is TRBV12-3 or TRBV12-4 and J is TRBJ2-7, with TRBD1 identical over 9 bases. The CDR3 covers 12 residues. V was pared by 6 bases and J by 6 bases, with 3 bases of the junction left unmatched. CDR3: CASRPTGGEQYF. The CDR3 DNA reads TGTGCCAGCAGGCCGACAGGGGGCGAGCAGTACTTC.

This clonotype turned up a few times. The chain combines TRBV5-1 with TRBJ1-4, with D possibly matching TRBD1 (6 bases). CDR1 is SGHRS, CDR2 YFSETQ, per germline. Trimming removed 3 bases at V and 8 bases at J, with 26 bases between. The CDR3 has 18 residues. CDR3 protein: CASSSRDTPTLSAEKLFF. The CDR3 DNA follows: TGCGCCAGCAGCTCCCGGGACACACCGACACTTTCGGCGGAAAAACTGTTTTTT.

This chain joins TRBV18 and TRBJ2-5, with TRBD2 identical over 7 bases. The CDR3 length is 16 residues. Looked up from germline, CDR1 is KGHSH and CDR2 is LQKENI. Trimming cost V 0 bases and J 2 bases; bases outside gene matches: 6. For the CDR3, the DNA is TGTGCCAGCTCACCACCGGGAGTCGGGAGGCAAGAGACCCAGTACTTC. It yields the protein CASSPPGVGRQETQYF.

This clonotype was detected only a few times. V usage is TRBV5-1 and J usage is TRBJ1-2; no clear D gene. V was shortened by 2 bases and J by 6 bases, with 8 bases between the two germline ends. Germline lookup yields CDR1 SGHRS and CDR2 YFSETQ. The CDR3 is 12 amino acids. The CDR3 protein is CASSLTDDGYTF. The CDR3 bases are TGCGCCAGCAGCTTAACGGACGATGGCTACACCTTC.

The V call is TRBV20-1, the J call TRBJ1-5; D gene ambiguous. Germline V lookup: CDR1 DFQATT, CDR2 SNEGSKA (reference sequence). Trimming left V 3 bases short and J 3 bases short, with 12 bases between. The CDR3 is 14 amino acids. For the CDR3, the DNA is TGCAGTGCTAGTAGAGGGATTCACAATCAGCCCCAGCATTTT. Its protein product is CSASRGIHNQPQHF.

A few counts support this clonotype. J is TRBJ1-1 and V is TRBV5-1; 9 bases are a match to TRBD1. The CDR3 runs 14 residues. The ends lost 3 bases at V and 1 base at J; junction bases unmatched: 1. Germline V gives CDR1 SGHRS, CDR2 YFSETQ. CDR3 sequence reads: CASSWGQGNTEAFF. In DNA, the CDR3 is TGCGCCAGCAGCTGGGGACAGGGGAACACTGAAGCTTTCTTT.

The J gene is TRBJ2-2, the V gene TRBV18, with 9 bases matching TRBD2. Germline-derived CDR1 and CDR2 are KGHSH and LQKENI. Losses at the gene ends were 2 bases for V and 1 base for J; bases not matched to a gene: 5. The CDR3 has 17 amino acids. CDR3 residues: CASSPFASGKNTGELFF. The CDR3 DNA reads as TGTGCCAGCTCACCATTCGCTAGCGGGAAGAACACCGGGGAGCTGTTTTTT. The entire variable domain, with the rest obtained from reference TRBV18 and TRBJ2-2, is as follows: NAGVMQNPRHLVRRRGQEARLRCSPMKGHSHVYWYRQLPEEGLKFMVYLQKENIIDESGMPKERFSAEFPKEGPSILRIQQVVRGDSAAYFCASSPFASGKNTGELFFGEGSRLTVL.

This clonotype was observed a handful of times. The genes are TRBV7-6 and TRBJ2-5; a weak D match, TRBD2 (5 bases). Germline CDR1 is SGHVS and CDR2 is FNYEAQ. Trimming removed 8 bases from V and 5 bases from J, with 9 bases in between. The CDR3 spans 11 residues. As DNA, the CDR3 is TGTGCCAGCGCGGGCCCGGAGACCCAGTACTTC. Its protein is CASAGPETQYF.

This sequence joins TRBV9 and TRBJ2-7, with D tentatively TRBD2 (6 bases). Germline values: CDR1 SGDLS, CDR2 YYNGEE. V was pared by 4 bases and J by 0 bases, with 17 bases between. The CDR3 length is 16 residues. CDR3 bases: TGTGCCAGCAGCTCTAGAAGTCTAGCGAGCTCCTACGAGCAGTACTTC. Protein sequence: CASSSRSLASSYEQYF.

This clonotype was detected only a few times. The rearrangement links TRBV28 to TRBJ1-1; TRBD1 matches 9 bases. Germline-derived CDR1 and CDR2 are MDHEN and SYDVKM. This CDR3 spans 13 amino acids. V lost 7 bases, J lost 8 bases, and 8 bases stayed unmatched. The DNA for the CDR3 is TGTGCCAGCATTACACAGGGGGCGAGGGAAGCTTTCTTT. It codes for CASITQGAREAFF.

The rearrangement uses TRBV28 and TRBJ2-7; 9 nucleotides agree with TRBD1. Germline V lookup: CDR1 MDHEN, CDR2 SYDVKM. Unmatched junction bases numbered 4, after V lost 5 bases and J lost 5 bases. There are 13 residues in the CDR3. CDR3: CASSPRDRDEQYF. The DNA of the CDR3 is TGTGCCAGCAGTCCCAGGGACAGGGACGAGCAGTACTTC.

In this sample, this clonotype turned up a few times. The V and J genes are TRBV6-5 and TRBJ1-3; D perhaps matches TRBD1 (6 bases). Trimming removed 2 bases from V and 5 bases from J, with 7 bases in between. This CDR3 has 13 residues. The germline gives CDR1 MNHEY, CDR2 SVGAGI. The CDR3 bases are TGTGCCAGCAGTTACGGACAGCGAAACACCATATATTTT. Its translation is CASSYGQRNTIYF.

This clonotype was observed a handful of times. The chain has TRBV2 and TRBJ1-5, with TRBD1 matching 8 bases. CDR1 and CDR2 (germline): SNHLY, FYNNEI. The CDR3 covers 15 residues. V lost 6 bases and J lost 3; bases outside the gene matches: 7. The CDR3 loop is CASSATGANNQPQHF. The CDR3 nucleotides are TGTGCCAGCAGCGCGACAGGGGCCAACAATCAGCCCCAGCATTTT.

This clonotype was seen more than once but under ten times. The V call is TRBV11-2, the J call TRBJ2-1, with a possible D match to TRBD2 (5 bases). The V and J ends lost 6 bases and 5 bases respectively, with 11 bases between them. Germline loops: CDR1 SGHAT, CDR2 FQNNGV. CDR3 length equals 13 residues. The CDR3 reads CASSQSGNNEQFF. The CDR3 DNA reads TGTGCCAGCAGTCAATCCGGGAACAATGAGCAGTTCTTC.